This is a list of T cell receptor beta chains from one sample in a study of PD-L1 blockade in urothelial cancer. TCRdb's copy holds only in-frame clones and misses some; the assay was immunoSEQ multiplex PCR. The sample shows some 45,000 clones, around 81% of them seen only once. Sequencing used PBMCs, obtained around atezolizumab (anti-PD-L1) treatment. These receptors originate from a man aged 60 to 75 with urothelial cancer. The conserved cysteine and the conserved F or W are not part of the CDR3 here.

J gene: TRBJ2-5; V gene: TRBV6-5; CDR3 protein: ASSHLQETQY
J gene: TRBJ1-5; V gene: TRBV10-1; CDR3 protein: ASSDRERISNQPQH
J gene: TRBJ2-1; V gene: TRBV6-5; CDR3 protein: ASSNFGQGASNEQF
J gene: TRBJ1-6; V gene: TRBV5-5; CDR3 protein: ASSLPTGTASPLH
J gene: TRBJ1-1; V gene: TRBV4-2; CDR3 protein: ASSQDRGQPEAF
J gene: TRBJ2-5; V gene: TRBV19; CDR3 protein: ASSNRVREETQY
J gene: TRBJ2-1; V gene: TRBV4-2; CDR3 protein: ASSQWTYNNEQF
J gene: TRBJ2-1; V gene: TRBV5-1; CDR3 protein: ASSTLQGVSGEQF
J gene: TRBJ2-1; V gene: TRBV11-2; CDR3 protein: ASSARTGLENEQF
J gene: TRBJ2-5; V gene: TRBV19; CDR3 protein: ASSIRVLAGAETQY
J gene: TRBJ2-7; V gene: TRBV19; CDR3 protein: ASMSQASGYEQY
J gene: TRBJ2-1; V gene: TRBV6-4; CDR3 protein: ASMQPETSGNNEQF
J gene: TRBJ2-7; V gene: TRBV6-6; CDR3 protein: ASRLAGDRSYEQY
J gene: TRBJ2-7; V gene: TRBV6-1; CDR3 protein: ASRTGGYEQY
J gene: TRBJ2-1; V gene: TRBV7-9; CDR3 protein: ASSLASVAYNEQF
J gene: TRBJ2-1; V gene: TRBV6-5; CDR3 protein: ASSYSGGEQF
J gene: TRBJ2-1; V gene: TRBV5-1; CDR3 protein: ASSLVGQSYNEQF
J gene: TRBJ1-1; V gene: TRBV19; CDR3 protein: ASSSRGNRPNTEAF
J gene: TRBJ1-1; V gene: TRBV6-1; CDR3 protein: ASSAGRGTEAF
J gene: TRBJ2-2; V gene: TRBV5-1; CDR3 protein: ASSLGATANTGELF
J gene: TRBJ1-1; V gene: TRBV28; CDR3 protein: ASGRVGLNTEAF
J gene: TRBJ2-5; V gene: TRBV4-1; CDR3 protein: ASSQGVEREGETQY
J gene: TRBJ1-3; V gene: TRBV21-1; CDR3 protein: ASSLTVGGLSSGNTVY
J gene: TRBJ1-4; V gene: TRBV2; CDR3 protein: ASLDRGGEKLF
J gene: TRBJ2-7; V gene: TRBV6-5; CDR3 protein: ASSSGTNNPYEQY
J gene: TRBJ1-2; V gene: TRBV6-4; CDR3 protein: ASSPGQGGYGYT
J gene: TRBJ2-5; V gene: TRBV7-2; CDR3 protein: ASSLVLGRETQY
J gene: TRBJ2-6; V gene: TRBV11-2; CDR3 protein: ASSLYYSGSGANVLT
J gene: TRBJ1-4; V gene: TRBV2; CDR3 protein: ASSVGTVEKLF
J gene: TRBJ1-2; V gene: TRBV28; CDR3 protein: ASSLRVGGAGGYT
J gene: TRBJ1-3; V gene: TRBV2; CDR3 protein: ASSQDSGNTIY
J gene: TRBJ1-1; V gene: TRBV14; CDR3 protein: ASSQGGQGLRTEAF
J gene: TRBJ1-1; V gene: TRBV25-1; CDR3 protein: ASSFRWRAF
J gene: TRBJ2-1; V gene: TRBV19; CDR3 protein: ASSAATSRNNEQF
J gene: TRBJ2-2; V gene: TRBV10-3; CDR3 protein: AISGLGSTGELF
J gene: TRBJ1-2; V gene: TRBV14; CDR3 protein: ASSQAYSLKGYT
J gene: TRBJ1-6; V gene: TRBV25-1; CDR3 protein: ASSESGGFGSPLH
J gene: TRBJ2-3; V gene: TRBV28; CDR3 protein: ASSGVPTDTQY
J gene: TRBJ2-1; V gene: TRBV4-3; CDR3 protein: ASKEDRGYNEQF
J gene: TRBJ2-5; V gene: TRBV27; CDR3 protein: ASSLFRGGETQY
J gene: TRBJ1-2; V gene: TRBV28; CDR3 protein: ASSRGQGTYGYT
J gene: TRBJ1-1; V gene: TRBV5-1; CDR3 protein: ASSSFWDRGPGTEAF
J gene: TRBJ2-5; V gene: TRBV7-2; CDR3 protein: ASSLARQETQY
J gene: TRBJ1-2; V gene: TRBV2; CDR3 protein: ALDRGANYGYT
J gene: TRBJ2-2; V gene: TRBV4-1; CDR3 protein: ASSQAGGSAGELF
J gene: TRBJ1-1; V gene: TRBV27; CDR3 protein: ASSLQGAGNTEAF
J gene: TRBJ1-2; V gene: TRBV6-1; CDR3 protein: ASSDRPGDNYGYT
J gene: TRBJ1-3; V gene: TRBV27; CDR3 protein: ASSWDRGIPGNTIY
J gene: TRBJ1-4; V gene: TRBV19; CDR3 protein: ASSMAGVREKLF
J gene: TRBJ2-3; V gene: TRBV5-4; CDR3 protein: ASSFGQGRSADTQY
J gene: TRBJ2-5; V gene: TRBV25-1; CDR3 protein: ASSVRDQETQY
J gene: TRBJ2-4; V gene: TRBV28; CDR3 protein: ASSSLNIQY